This entry lists 10 T cell receptor beta chains sequenced from one sample in a study of blood T cell repertoires in COVID-19. TCRdb's copy holds only in-frame clones and misses some; the assay was immunoSEQ multiplex PCR. The table shows tens of thousands of clones, with 90% occurring only once. Source material: peripheral blood. The receptors shown here come from a man aged 45-65 years with COVID-19, enrolled during active disease.

This clone was picked up one time. The genes are TRBV18 and TRBJ1-1, with D perhaps matching TRBD1 (5 bases). Germline V gives CDR1 KGHSH, CDR2 LQKENI. There are 13 residues in the CDR3. V was trimmed by 2 bases and J by 3 bases, leaving 7 bases between them. CDR3 in amino acids: CASSPSRDTEAFF. The DNA of the CDR3 is TGTGCCAGCTCACCATCCAGGGACACTGAAGCTTTCTTT.

The chain combines TRBV19 with TRBJ1-1; D is perhaps TRBD1 (5 bases). Trimming left V 5 bases short and J 5 bases short, with 12 bases between. Germline-derived CDR1 and CDR2 are LNHDA and SQIVND (reference sequence). The CDR3 has 13 residues. DNA of the CDR3: TGTGCCAGTAGTTTGGGGACTGCTACTGAAGCTTTCTTT. Residues: CASSLGTATEAFF. The full variable domain, its missing parts supplied by reference TRBV19 and TRBJ1-1, is DGGITQSPKYLFRKEGQNVTLSCEQNLNHDAMYWYRQDPGQGLRLIYYSQIVNDFQKGDIAEGYSVSREKKESFPLTVTSAQKNPTAFYLCASSLGTATEAFFGQGTRLTVV.

V is TRBV4-1 and J is TRBJ2-7, with 11 positions matching TRBD2. There are 16 residues in the CDR3. The germline V gene encodes CDR1 MGHRA and CDR2 YSYEKL. The ends lost 0 bases at V and 4 bases at J; junction bases unmatched: 5. The CDR3 coding sequence is TGCGCCAGCAGCCAAGATCCCGGACTAGCGGGTTACGAGCAGTACTTC. It codes for CASSQDPGLAGYEQYF.

This chain uses TRBV28 with TRBJ2-5; D not certain. Germline V lookup: CDR1 MDHEN, CDR2 SYDVKM. V was cut by 8 bases and J by 5 bases, with 21 bases left in between. The CDR3 has 15 amino acids. For the CDR3, the DNA is TGTGCCAGCTCCGCCTACGACACCAAAAATGAGACCCAGTACTTC. Protein: CASSAYDTKNETQYF.

The rearrangement joins TRBV6-5 to TRBJ2-7, with TRBD2 identical over 7 bases. Trimming at V came to 4 bases and at J to 2 bases, leaving 5 bases not matched to a gene. The CDR3 contains 14 residues. The germline gives CDR1 MNHEY, CDR2 SVGAGI. CDR3 loop: CASSSTSVAYEQYF. The CDR3 region has the DNA TGTGCCAGCAGTTCCACTAGCGTGGCCTACGAGCAGTACTTC.

A few counts support this clone. The chain uses TRBV18 and TRBJ1-1, with a weak D call TRBD1 (6 bases). Germline lookup yields CDR1 KGHSH and CDR2 LQKENI. There are 16 residues in the CDR3. V was trimmed by 2 bases and J by 5 bases, leaving 18 bases between them. The CDR3 sequence is CASSPRTPSGVTEAFF. In DNA, the CDR3 is TGTGCCAGCTCACCAAGAACACCTTCAGGGGTAACTGAAGCTTTCTTT.

The chain uses TRBV7-2 and TRBJ2-3; 8 bases match TRBD1. The CDR3 runs to 14 residues. With 4 bases clipped from V and 4 bases from J, the junction kept 4 bases outside the gene matches. Germline V gene sequence: CDR1 SGHTA, CDR2 FQGNSA. CDR3 sequence (DNA): TGTGCCAGCAGCTCGTTGGGACAGGCAGATACGCAGTATTTT. Translating it yields CASSSLGQADTQYF.

The V and J genes are TRBV28 and TRBJ2-1; the match to TRBD2 covers 10 bases. In germline, CDR1 is MDHEN, CDR2 SYDVKM. CDR3 size: 22 residues. Losses at the gene ends were 1 base for V and 3 bases for J; bases not matched to a gene: 21. This CDR3 reads CASSLFGLRDRVLAGVYNEQFF. CDR3 DNA sequence: TGTGCCAGCAGTTTATTTGGCCTCAGGGACCGGGTGCTAGCGGGAGTCTACAATGAGCAGTTCTTC.

This chain links TRBV5-4 with TRBJ2-2; 12 positions agree with TRBD2. CDR1 and CDR2 (germline): SGHNT, YYREEE (reference sequence). The ends lost 3 bases at V and 5 bases at J; junction bases unmatched: 17. The CDR3 extends over 20 amino acids. CDR3 in amino acids: CASSSRVTSGRMIGTGELFF. In DNA, the CDR3 is TGTGCCAGCAGCTCCCGCGTGACTAGCGGGAGAATGATTGGGACCGGGGAGCTGTTTTTT.

The chain employs TRBV12-3 or TRBV12-4 and TRBJ1-2, with TRBD1 matching 8 bases. This CDR3 region has 13 residues. V lost 7 bases, J lost 8 bases, and 9 bases stayed unmatched. CDR3 DNA: TGTGCCAGCACCCCGGACAGGGCACAAGGCTACACCTTC. Encoded protein: CASTPDRAQGYTF.